These T cell receptor beta chains were read from a single sample in a study of spatial heterogeneity in lung cancer. Each CDR3 protein gets one entry after TCRdb re-called the 5' RACE reads with MiXCR. This table has 13,000 or so distinct CDR3 sequences, less than 4.5% appearing once. Sequencing used PBMCs, obtained at surgery. These receptors were taken from a male donor with early-stage non-small cell lung cancer. Both conserved end residues are part of each CDR3. D genes are given only for firm matches. The listing skips clone size in some rows; elsewhere it reads once, few, many or a size class.

d_call	v_call	j_call	clone_size	cdr3_nt	cdr3_aa
NA	TRBV28	TRBJ1-2	many	TGTGCCAGCACCCAGGGAACTAACTATGGCTACACCTTC	CASTQGTNYGYTF
NA	TRBV11-3	TRBJ1-1	NA	TGTGCCAGCAGCTTATTTTTAGGAGAAGCTTTCTTT	CASSLFLGEAFF
TRBD1	TRBV25-1	TRBJ1-3	many	TGTGCCAGCAGTGCATGGACAGGGGCGGCGGGAAACACCATATATTTT	CASSAWTGAAGNTIYF
TRBD1	TRBV12-3/TRBV12-4	TRBJ1-6	NA	TGTGCCAGCAGGCCATCCGGACAGGGCGGTAATTCACCCCTCCACTTT	CASRPSGQGGNSPLHF
NA	TRBV12-3/TRBV12-4	TRBJ2-6	few	TGTGCCAGCAGGATGGAGACAACCTCTGGGGCCAACGTCCTGACTTTC	CASRMETTSGANVLTF
NA	TRBV11-2	TRBJ2-7	NA	TGTGCCAGCAGCTTACCTTCCTACGAGCAGTACTTC	CASSLPSYEQYF
NA	TRBV20-1	TRBJ1-3	few	TGCAGTGCTAGAGGGCAGGGGATTGGAAACACCATATATTTT	CSARGQGIGNTIYF
TRBD1	TRBV19	TRBJ2-1	many	TGTGCCAGTAGTAAGCGGACAGGGAATGGAAATGAGCAGTTCTTC	CASSKRTGNGNEQFF
TRBD2	TRBV29-1	TRBJ2-5	many	TGCAGCGTTGGTAGCGGGAGAAAAGAGACCCAGTACTTC	CSVGSGRKETQYF
NA	TRBV3-1	TRBJ2-5	many	TGTGCCAGCAGCCAATGGTCGGGGCAGGCAAAAGAGACCCAGTACTTC	CASSQWSGQAKETQYF
NA	TRBV20-1	TRBJ1-3	many	TGCAGTGCCCCCCCGCTGGGGGCAAGAAACACCATATATTTT	CSAPPLGARNTIYF
NA	TRBV6-2/TRBV6-3	TRBJ2-1	many	TGTGCCAGCAGTTACACTAGCTACAATGAGCAGTTCTTC	CASSYTSYNEQFF
TRBD1	TRBV6-2/TRBV6-3	TRBJ2-7	few	TGTGCCAGCAGTGAGGAATCCGACAGGGTTCTCTACGAGCAGTACTTC	CASSEESDRVLYEQYF
NA	TRBV11-2	TRBJ1-6	many	TGTGCCAGCAGCTTAGTTGGGGTGGGGAATTCACCCCTCCACTTT	CASSLVGVGNSPLHF
NA	TRBV11-2	TRBJ2-7	many	TGTGCCAGCAGCTTAGAGGCTAGCTCCTACGAGCAGTACTTC	CASSLEASSYEQYF
TRBD2	TRBV11-1	TRBJ2-3	many	TGTGCCAGCAGCTCCTTAGGACTAGCGGGAGGAGATACGCAGTATTTT	CASSSLGLAGGDTQYF
TRBD1	TRBV14	TRBJ2-2	few	TGTGCCAGCAGCCGACAGGGGACGACCGGGGAGCTGTTTTTT	CASSRQGTTGELFF
TRBD1	TRBV6-2/TRBV6-3	TRBJ2-1	few	TGTGCCAGCAGCCAGGCACCGGGACAGGAGTTCTTC	CASSQAPGQEFF
NA	TRBV24-1	TRBJ1-2	many	TGTGCCACCAGTGATTCCCCGGGATTCTATGGCTACACCTTC	CATSDSPGFYGYTF
NA	TRBV18	TRBJ1-1	many	TGTGCCAGCTCACCACCTCAGAACACTGAAGCTTTCTTT	CASSPPQNTEAFF
NA	TRBV20-1	TRBJ2-1	many	TGCAGTGCTAGACACGGTAGTCTGGGCGAGCAGTTCTTC	CSARHGSLGEQFF
NA	TRBV2	TRBJ1-3	many	TGTGCCAGCAGTGATGGGGGGAGAAACACCATATATTTT	CASSDGGRNTIYF
NA	TRBV4-2	TRBJ1-5	many	TGTGCCAGCAGCCAAGGGGGGTATAGCAATCAGCCCCAGCATTTT	CASSQGGYSNQPQHF
NA	TRBV20-1	TRBJ1-1	many	TGCAGTGCTAGAGATACGGGGGACATGAACACTGAAGCTTTCTTT	CSARDTGDMNTEAFF
TRBD2	TRBV6-6	TRBJ2-5	many	TGTGCCAGCAGCCAGACTAGCGGGAGGCACCAAGAGACCCAGTACTTC	CASSQTSGRHQETQYF
NA	TRBV5-4	TRBJ2-3	many	TGTGCCAGCAGCTTGGGCCTTAGGGATACGCAGTATTTT	CASSLGLRDTQYF
TRBD1	TRBV10-3	TRBJ1-2	many	TGTGCCATCAGTGGTAACCGGGACAGCGCCTATGGCTACACCTTC	CAISGNRDSAYGYTF
TRBD1	TRBV20-1	TRBJ1-6	many	TGCAGAATTGCCCCACAGGGGACAAACTTTCGGGTTTCACCCCTCCACTTT	CRIAPQGTNFRVSPLHF
TRBD1	TRBV5-1	TRBJ2-5	many	TGCGCCAGCAGCATTAACACAGGGGGTCAAGAGACCCAGTACTTC	CASSINTGGQETQYF
TRBD2	TRBV5-4	TRBJ2-1	few	TGTGCCAGCAGCTTGTCTAGCGGGGCCTACAATGAGCAGTTCTTC	CASSLSSGAYNEQFF
NA	TRBV2	TRBJ2-3	few	TGTGCCAGCAATGGGGTCTTCACAGATACGCAGTATTTT	CASNGVFTDTQYF
NA	TRBV4-3	TRBJ2-5	few	TGCGCCAGCAGCCAAGATTTGCAGGGGGGCCAAGAGACCCAGTACTTC	CASSQDLQGGQETQYF
TRBD1	TRBV4-1	TRBJ2-7	many	TGCGCCAGCAGCCAAGCTACCGGGCACGGGACAGGGCGCGAGCAGTACTTC	CASSQATGHGTGREQYF
NA	TRBV7-2	TRBJ2-3	many	TGTGCCAGCAGCTCCACAGGGGGAGGGGGGCCAGGCACAGATACGCAGTATTTT	CASSSTGGGGPGTDTQYF
TRBD1	TRBV4-1	TRBJ1-3	many	TGCGCCAGTAGGACAGGGATCTTCGGAAACACCATATATTTT	CASRTGIFGNTIYF
TRBD1	TRBV24-1	TRBJ2-3	many	TGTGCCACCAGTCGGCAGGGGGCTACCACAGATACGCAGTATTTT	CATSRQGATTDTQYF
TRBD2	TRBV4-2	TRBJ2-3	many	TGTGCCAGCAGCCAAGCCCCTGAGTGGACTAGCGGGAGGCCTACAGATACGCAGTATTTT	CASSQAPEWTSGRPTDTQYF
TRBD2	TRBV19	TRBJ2-1	many	TGTGCCAGTAGTATATGGAGCGGGAGGGCCGGGAATGAGCAGTTCTTC	CASSIWSGRAGNEQFF
NA	TRBV6-2/TRBV6-3	TRBJ1-1	many	TGTGCCAGCAGTTACTCGAGCCCGGACCTCACTGAAGCTTTCTTT	CASSYSSPDLTEAFF
TRBD1	TRBV20-1	TRBJ2-2	few	TGCAGTGCTAGAGATCCAGGGACAGGGTATACCGGGGAGCTGTTTTTT	CSARDPGTGYTGELFF
NA	TRBV7-9	TRBJ1-1	many	TGTGCCAGCAGCCTCAACCAGGGACAGAACACTGAAGCTTTCTTT	CASSLNQGQNTEAFF
NA	TRBV7-2	TRBJ2-4	many	TGTGCCAGCAGCTTTAGGCCTAGGGACAAAAACATTCAGTACTTC	CASSFRPRDKNIQYF
NA	TRBV18	TRBJ2-1	many	TGTGCCAGCTCACCAGAATACAATGAGCAGTTCTTC	CASSPEYNEQFF
TRBD2	TRBV20-1	TRBJ2-7	many	TGCAGTGCTAGAGATCCTAGCGGGGCTTCCTACGAGCAGTACTTC	CSARDPSGASYEQYF
NA	TRBV2	TRBJ2-5	many	TGTGCCAGCACCCCCGGGGGGCGCCCGCAGACCCAGTACTTC	CASTPGGRPQTQYF
TRBD1	TRBV28	TRBJ2-7	many	TGTGCCAGCAGACGGGACAGCTACGAGCAGTACTTC	CASRRDSYEQYF
NA	TRBV20-1	TRBJ2-2	many	TGCAGTGCTAGAGATTCCGACCTCGGGACAGTGGAGGGAGTGGAGCTGTTTTTT	CSARDSDLGTVEGVELFF
NA	TRBV20-1	TRBJ2-3	many	TGCAGTGCTAGAGATATTGCGCTCGGGGGCACAGATACGCAGTATTTT	CSARDIALGGTDTQYF
TRBD1	TRBV7-9	TRBJ2-7	few	TGTGCCAGCAGCTCACTCCGGACAGGGGATGATTACGAGCAGTACTTC	CASSSLRTGDDYEQYF
NA	TRBV29-1	TRBJ2-5	many	TGCAGCGTGAGGGACATCCTAGGGGAGACCCAGTACTTC	CSVRDILGETQYF
NA	TRBV7-2	TRBJ2-3	many	TGTGCCAGCAGCTTGGGAGCCACAGATACGCAGTATTTT	CASSLGATDTQYF
NA	TRBV7-2	TRBJ1-4	many	TGTGCCAGCAGCCCAGTCGGCAGGGCGTTTGAAAAACTGTTTTTT	CASSPVGRAFEKLFF
NA	TRBV28	TRBJ1-5	medium-sized	TGTGCCAGCCAACGGGGGCCGAACAATCAGCCCCAGCATTTT	CASQRGPNNQPQHF
NA	TRBV28	TRBJ2-1	many	TGTGCCAGCAGCCCTGGACCGTACTGGGTTGAGCAGTTCTTC	CASSPGPYWVEQFF
NA	TRBV29-1	TRBJ2-1	NA	TGCAGCGCCCCCGACCCCCCAACCTCGAATGAGCAGTTCTTC	CSAPDPPTSNEQFF